The entry that follows covers one TCR beta chain sequence. The sample belongs to a study of blood T cell repertoires in COVID-19. Allocation to cohorts depended on clinical history reported by the participants. Clones were read by immunoSEQ multiplex PCR, and TCRdb kept only the in-frame ones, dropping some. There are approximately 400,000 clones in the sample; about 88% occur only once, and about 1.1% lies in the top ten. CDR3 length equals 15 residues. J was trimmed by 3 bases and V by 3 bases; bases with no gene match: 3. Germline CDR1 and CDR2: SEHNR and FQNEAQ (reference sequence). The sequenced material came from PBMCs or T cells enriched from blood (not recorded which). The clonotype comes from a woman aged 18-29 years who had recovered from COVID-19. This chain uses TRBV7-9 with TRBJ1-4; TRBD1 aligns across 8 bases. The CDR3 nucleotides are TGTGCCAGCAGCTTCAGGGGGCAGTCTAATGAAAAACTGTTTTTT. This gives the protein CASSFRGQSNEKLFF.